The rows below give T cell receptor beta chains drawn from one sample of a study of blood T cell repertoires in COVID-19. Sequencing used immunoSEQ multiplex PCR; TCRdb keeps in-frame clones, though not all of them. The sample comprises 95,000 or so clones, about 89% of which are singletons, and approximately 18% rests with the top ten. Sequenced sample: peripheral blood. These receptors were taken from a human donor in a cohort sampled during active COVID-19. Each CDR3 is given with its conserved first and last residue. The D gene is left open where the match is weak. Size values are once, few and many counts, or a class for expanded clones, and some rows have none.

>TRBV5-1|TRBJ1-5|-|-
TGCGCCAGCAGCCTCTCTGGGCAACAGCCCCAGCATTTT
CASSLSGQQPQHF
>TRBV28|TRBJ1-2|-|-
TGTGCCAGCAGTTTATCAGGGGTAGAGAGGTATGGCTACACCTTC
CASSLSGVERYGYTF
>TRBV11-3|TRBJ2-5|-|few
TGTGCCAGCAGCCGACGATCCGGAGGGTATGAGACCCAGTACTTC
CASSRRSGGYETQYF
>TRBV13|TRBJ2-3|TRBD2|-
TGTGCCAGCAGCTTCTGGACTAGCGGGGGGACAGATACGCAGTATTTT
CASSFWTSGGTDTQYF
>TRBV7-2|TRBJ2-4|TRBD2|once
TGTGCCAGCAGCTCCGAGGGCGGGGGTTATGGGGCCAAAAACATTCAGTACTTC
CASSSEGGGYGAKNIQYF
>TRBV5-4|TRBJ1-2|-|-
TGTGCCAGCAGCTTCCGTCTGGCGGATGGCTACACCTTC
CASSFRLADGYTF
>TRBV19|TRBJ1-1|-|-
TGTGCCAGTAGTATAAGGAGGCAGAACACTGAAGCTTTCTTT
CASSIRRQNTEAFF
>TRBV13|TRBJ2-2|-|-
TGTGCCAGCAGCTTCCTCGTCGGGGGACGGACCGGGGAGCTGTTTTTT
CASSFLVGGRTGELFF
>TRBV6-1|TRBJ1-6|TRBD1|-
TGTGCCAGCAGTGAGGAGGACAGGTTAAATTCACCCCTCCACTTT
CASSEEDRLNSPLHF
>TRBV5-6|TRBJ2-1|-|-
TGTGCCAGCAGCTCCTACAGGAGCTCCTACAATGAGCAGTTCTTC
CASSSYRSSYNEQFF
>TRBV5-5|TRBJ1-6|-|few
TGTGCCAGCAGCTTGGAGGCACCAGGATCGAATTCACCCCTCCACTTT
CASSLEAPGSNSPLHF
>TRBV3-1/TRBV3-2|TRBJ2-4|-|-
TGTGCCAGCAGCCAAACATCTCTAGCCAAAAACATTCAGTACTTC
CASSQTSLAKNIQYF
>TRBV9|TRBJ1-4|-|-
TGTGCCAGCAGTGATACAGGGAAGGGTGAAAAACTGTTTTTT
CASSDTGKGEKLFF
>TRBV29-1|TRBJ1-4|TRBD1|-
TGCAGCGTCTCTAAAGGGGGACAGAGAAATGAAAAACTGTTTTTT
CSVSKGGQRNEKLFF
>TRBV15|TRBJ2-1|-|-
TGTGCCACCAGCAGAGATTGGGCAGGGGTGTCGTACAATGAGCAGTTCTTC
CATSRDWAGVSYNEQFF
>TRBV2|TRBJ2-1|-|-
TGTGCCAGCAAGCGGGACACAGCACTTTTTGATGAGCAGTTCTTC
CASKRDTALFDEQFF
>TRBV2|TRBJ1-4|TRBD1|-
TGTGCCAGCAACAGGGGAGCTAATGAAAAACTGTTTTTT
CASNRGANEKLFF
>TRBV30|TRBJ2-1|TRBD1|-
TGTGCCTACACCGGGACAGGACGTAGAAATGAGCAGTTCTTC
CAYTGTGRRNEQFF
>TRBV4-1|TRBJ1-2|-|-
TGCGCCAGCAGCCCGACGGGGAGCCGTGGCTACACCTTC
CASSPTGSRGYTF
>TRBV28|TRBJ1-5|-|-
TGTGCCAGCAGTTTAAGGGGGAGTGGCCAGCCCCAGCATTTT
CASSLRGSGQPQHF
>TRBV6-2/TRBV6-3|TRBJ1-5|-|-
TGTGCCAGCAGCAAACCTCCAGGGGATCAGCCCCAGCATTTT
CASSKPPGDQPQHF
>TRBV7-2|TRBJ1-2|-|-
TGTGCCAGCAGCTTCGCGCCCCCGGAGGGATACGGCTACACCTTC
CASSFAPPEGYGYTF
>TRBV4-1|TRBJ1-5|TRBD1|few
TGCGCCAGCAGCCTAGATGACAGGGTAGGTCAGCCCCAGCATTTT
CASSLDDRVGQPQHF
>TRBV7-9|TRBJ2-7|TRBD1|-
TGTGCCAGCAGCTTGGGGACAGATCTACCGTACTTC
CASSLGTDLPYF
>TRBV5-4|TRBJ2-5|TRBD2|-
TGTGCCAGCAGCCGGACTAGCGGGGGATACCAAGAGACCCAGTACTTC
CASSRTSGGYQETQYF
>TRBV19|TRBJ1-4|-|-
TGTGCCAGTAGTCCTGGCAGGGCGCTCGCCTTAAAGGAAAAACTGTTTTTT
CASSPGRALALKEKLFF
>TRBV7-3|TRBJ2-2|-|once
TGTGCCAGCAGCTTATCCGTCCCGAACACCGGGGAGCTGTTTTTT
CASSLSVPNTGELFF
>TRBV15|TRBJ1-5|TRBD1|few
TGTGCCACCAGCATTAACAGGGGATCACAGCCCCAGCATTTT
CATSINRGSQPQHF
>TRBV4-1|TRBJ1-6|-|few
TGCGCCAGCAGCCAAGAAACTGGGGCGCGCAATTCACCCCTCCACTTT
CASSQETGARNSPLHF
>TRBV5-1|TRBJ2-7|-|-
TGCGCCAGCAGCGGAACGCTAGGAGGCGAGCAGTACTTC
CASSGTLGGEQYF
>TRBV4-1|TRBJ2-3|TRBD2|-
TGCGCCAGCAGCCAGAAGATACTAGCGGGGGAGCACGCAGATACGCAGTATTTT
CASSQKILAGEHADTQYF
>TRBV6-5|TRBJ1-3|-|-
TGTGCCAGCAGCACAGACAGGAGCTCTGGAAACACCATATATTTT
CASSTDRSSGNTIYF
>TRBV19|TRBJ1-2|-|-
TGTGCCAGTAGTACTGGACAAACCTATGGCTACACCTTC
CASSTGQTYGYTF
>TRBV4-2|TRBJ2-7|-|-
TGTGCCAGCAGCCAGGAGACGGAAGCGGACTACGAGCAGTACTTC
CASSQETEADYEQYF
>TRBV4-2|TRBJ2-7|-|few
TGTGCCAGCAGCCAAGCGAGAAGCTACGAGCAGTACTTC
CASSQARSYEQYF
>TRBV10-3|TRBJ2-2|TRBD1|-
TGTGCCATCAGGGGACAGGGGGATCTGAACACCGGGGAGCTGTTTTTT
CAIRGQGDLNTGELFF
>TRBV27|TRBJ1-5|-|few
TGTGCCAGCAGGCAGGTGAACCAGCCCCAGCATTTT
CASRQVNQPQHF
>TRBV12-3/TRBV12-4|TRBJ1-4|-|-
TGTGCCAGCAGTTTCCGGCAGGGAGGAAAACTGTTTTTT
CASSFRQGGKLFF
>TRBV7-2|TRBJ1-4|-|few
TGTGCCAGCAGCTTAGTACCCGAGATAAATGAAAAACTGTTTTTT
CASSLVPEINEKLFF
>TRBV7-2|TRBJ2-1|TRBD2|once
TGTGCCAGCAGGCTAGCGGGACATGAGCAGTTCTTC
CASRLAGHEQFF
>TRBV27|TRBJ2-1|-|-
TGTGCCAGCAGTTCCCGAGGACAGCCCTGGGATGAGCAGTTCTTC
CASSSRGQPWDEQFF
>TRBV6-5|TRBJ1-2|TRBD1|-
TGTGCCAGCAGATTCCGGGACAGGTTTGGCTACACCTTC
CASRFRDRFGYTF
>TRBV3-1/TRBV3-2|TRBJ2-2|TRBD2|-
TGTGCCAGCAGCCAAAAGGCCGGGACTAGCGGGGGGCCCCTCTTTGTCGGGGAGCTGTTTTTT
CASSQKAGTSGGPLFVGELFF
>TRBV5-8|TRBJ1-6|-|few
TGTGCCAGCAGCGTTGGCAGTACCTATTCACCCCTCCACTTT
CASSVGSTYSPLHF
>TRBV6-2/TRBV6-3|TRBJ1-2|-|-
TGTGCCAGCAGTTATTGGGGCAGGCGCCGTTCTAACTATGGCTACACCTTC
CASSYWGRRRSNYGYTF
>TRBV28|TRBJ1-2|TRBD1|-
TGTGCCAGCAGGCGACAGGGCCGGGACGGGGGCTACACCTTC
CASRRQGRDGGYTF
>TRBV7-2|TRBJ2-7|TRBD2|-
TGTGCCAGCAGCTCCTGGACCGGGACTAGGGAGCAGTACTTC
CASSSWTGTREQYF
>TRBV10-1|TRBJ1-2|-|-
TGCGCCAGCAGGCCGAAGGGGCAGAACTTTAACTATGGCTACACCTTC
CASRPKGQNFNYGYTF
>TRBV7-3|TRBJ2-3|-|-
TGTGCCAGCAGCTGGCGGGGGCGCACAGATACGCAGTATTTT
CASSWRGRTDTQYF
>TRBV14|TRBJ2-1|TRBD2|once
TGTGCCAGCAGCCAAGATCTAGCGGGGTATAGGGAGCAGTTCTTC
CASSQDLAGYREQFF
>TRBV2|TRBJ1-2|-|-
TGTGCCAGTGGGGCAGAAAAAAACTATGGCTACACCTTC
CASGAEKNYGYTF
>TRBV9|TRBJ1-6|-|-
TGTGCCAGCAGCGTATCCCACATCTCAAATTCACCCCTCCACTTT
CASSVSHISNSPLHF
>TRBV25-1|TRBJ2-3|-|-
TGTGCCAGCAGTGAATCCACGGGGGTGAGCACAGATACGCAGTATTTT
CASSESTGVSTDTQYF
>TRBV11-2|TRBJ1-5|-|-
TGTGCCAGCAGCTTAGGAGGGATCAATCAGCCCCAGCATTTT
CASSLGGINQPQHF